This TCR beta chain originates from a study of T cells in Graves' hyperthyroidism and ophthalmopathy. Study at large: Once the initial diagnosis was made, peripheral blood was obtained before any treatment.

This clonotype was detected only a few times. Its target is unknown. Germline CDR1 reads SEHNR; CDR2 reads FQNEAQ (reference sequence). This CDR3 contains 16 residues. The V end lost 2 bases, the J end lost 6 bases, and 17 bases lay between the germline ends. Researchers took RNA transcripts and amplified the TCR beta CDR3 regions from them. The TCR CDR3 first-round RT-PCR relied on the HTBI primer set. Each CDR3 protein gets one entry after TCRdb re-called the multiplex PCR reads with MiXCR. The sample records about 560,000 distinct CDR3 sequences, approximately 15% being singletons. The study excluded patients with uncontrolled infection, other autoimmune disease, pregnancy or lactation. The study based diagnoses on clinical symptoms, serum thyroxine and TRAb, thyroid ultrasound and orbital computed tomography. Whole-study results and caveats: Most thyroid clonotypes expanded above 0.001 appeared in blood too.

Specimen: blood. The chain uses TRBV7-9 and TRBJ2-1, with D unclear. The receptor's source is a woman between 18 and 30 years old with Graves' hyperthyroidism. The chain's CDR3 is CASSLMRTVVGNEQFF. DNA of the CDR3: TGTGCCAGCAGCTTAATGCGTACAGTTGTAGGCAATGAGCAGTTCTTC.